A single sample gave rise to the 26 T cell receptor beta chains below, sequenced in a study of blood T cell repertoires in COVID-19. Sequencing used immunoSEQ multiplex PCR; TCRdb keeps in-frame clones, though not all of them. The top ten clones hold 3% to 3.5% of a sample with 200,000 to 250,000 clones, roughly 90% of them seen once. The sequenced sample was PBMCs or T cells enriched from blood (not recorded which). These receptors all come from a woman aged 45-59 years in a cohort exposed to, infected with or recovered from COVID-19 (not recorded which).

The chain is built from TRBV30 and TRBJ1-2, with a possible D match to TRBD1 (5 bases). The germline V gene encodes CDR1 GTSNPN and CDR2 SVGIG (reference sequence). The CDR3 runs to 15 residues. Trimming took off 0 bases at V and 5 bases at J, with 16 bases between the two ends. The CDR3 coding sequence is TGTGCCTGGAGTGTATTCGGGGGACCCGGGTATGGCTACACCTTC. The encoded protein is CAWSVFGGPGYGYTF.

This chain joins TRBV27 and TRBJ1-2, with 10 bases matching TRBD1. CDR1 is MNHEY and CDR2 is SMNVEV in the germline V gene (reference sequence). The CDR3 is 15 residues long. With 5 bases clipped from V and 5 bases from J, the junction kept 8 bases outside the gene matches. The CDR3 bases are TGTGCCAGCAGTCCGCCCCCGGACAGGGGGTATGGCTACACCTTC. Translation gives CASSPPPDRGYGYTF.

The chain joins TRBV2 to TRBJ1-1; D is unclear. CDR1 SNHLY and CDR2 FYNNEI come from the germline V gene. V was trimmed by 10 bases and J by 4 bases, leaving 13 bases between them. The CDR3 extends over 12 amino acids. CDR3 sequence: CATGRGITEAFF. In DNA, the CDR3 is TGTGCCACCGGACGGGGTATCACTGAAGCTTTCTTT.

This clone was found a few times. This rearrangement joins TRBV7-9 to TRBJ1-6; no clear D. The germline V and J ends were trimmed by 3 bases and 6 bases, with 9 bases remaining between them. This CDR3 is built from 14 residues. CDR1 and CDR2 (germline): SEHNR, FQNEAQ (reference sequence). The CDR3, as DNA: TGTGCCAGCAGCTTGGACGGGGTTAATTCACCCCTCCACTTT. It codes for CASSLDGVNSPLHF.

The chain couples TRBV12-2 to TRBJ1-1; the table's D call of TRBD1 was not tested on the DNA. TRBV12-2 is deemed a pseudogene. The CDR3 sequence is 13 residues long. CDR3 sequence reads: CASREQGNTEAFF. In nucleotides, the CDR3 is TGTGCAAGTCGCGAACAGGGGAACACTGAAGCTTTCTTT.

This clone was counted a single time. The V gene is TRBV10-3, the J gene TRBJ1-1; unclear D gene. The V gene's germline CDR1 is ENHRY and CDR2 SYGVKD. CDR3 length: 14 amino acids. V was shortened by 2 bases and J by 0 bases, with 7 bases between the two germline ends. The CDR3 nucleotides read TGTGCCATCAGTGAGACGGAGGTGAACACTGAAGCTTTCTTT. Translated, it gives CAISETEVNTEAFF.

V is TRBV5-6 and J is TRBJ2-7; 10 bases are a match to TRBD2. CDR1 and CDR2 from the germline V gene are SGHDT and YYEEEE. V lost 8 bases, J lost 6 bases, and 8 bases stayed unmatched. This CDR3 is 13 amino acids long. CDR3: CASDVIAGGEQYF. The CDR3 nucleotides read TGTGCCAGTGATGTGATAGCGGGGGGCGAGCAGTACTTC.

The CDR3 loop is CASSPSSSYNSPLHF. The CDR3 nucleotides read TGTGCCAGCTCCCCCTCGAGCTCCTATAATTCACCCCTCCACTTT. The chain links TRBV18 to TRBJ1-6; D gene uncertain. Trimming took 6 bases from V and 0 from J, leaving 9 bases between them. The CDR3 contains 15 residues. CDR1 and CDR2 from the germline V gene are KGHSH and LQKENI.

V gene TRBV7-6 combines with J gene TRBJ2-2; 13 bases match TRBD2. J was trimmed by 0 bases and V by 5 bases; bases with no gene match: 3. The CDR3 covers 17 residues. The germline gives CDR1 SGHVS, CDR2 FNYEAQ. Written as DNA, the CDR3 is TGTGCCAGCAGCGCGGGACTAGCGGGGCCGAACACCGGGGAGCTGTTTTTT. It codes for CASSAGLAGPNTGELFF.

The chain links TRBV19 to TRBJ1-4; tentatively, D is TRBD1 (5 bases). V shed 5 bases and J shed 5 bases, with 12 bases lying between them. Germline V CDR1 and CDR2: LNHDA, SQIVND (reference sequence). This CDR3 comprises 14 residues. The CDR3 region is CASSDSSRNEKLFF. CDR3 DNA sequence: TGTGCCAGTAGTGACAGCTCGCGGAATGAAAAACTGTTTTTT.

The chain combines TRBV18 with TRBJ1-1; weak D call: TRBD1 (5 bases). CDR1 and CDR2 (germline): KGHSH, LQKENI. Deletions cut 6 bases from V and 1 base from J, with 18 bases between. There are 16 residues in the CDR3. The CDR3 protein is CASSSAGGSKNTEAFF. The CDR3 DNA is TGTGCCAGCTCGTCCGCCGGGGGATCTAAGAACACTGAAGCTTTCTTT.

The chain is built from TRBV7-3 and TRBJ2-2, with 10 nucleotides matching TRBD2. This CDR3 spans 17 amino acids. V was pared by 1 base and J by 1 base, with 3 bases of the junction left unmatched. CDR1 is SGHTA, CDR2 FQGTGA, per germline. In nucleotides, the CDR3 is TGTGCCAGCAGCTTAATTCCTAGCGGGGGGAACACCGGGGAGCTGTTTTTT. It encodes CASSLIPSGGNTGELFF. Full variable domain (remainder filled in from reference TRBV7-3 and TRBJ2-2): GAGVSQTPSNKVTEKGKYVELRCDPISGHTALYWYRQSLGQGPEFLIYFQGTGAADDSGLPNDRFFAVRPEGSVSTLKIQRTERGDSAVYLCASSLIPSGGNTGELFFGEGSRLTVL.

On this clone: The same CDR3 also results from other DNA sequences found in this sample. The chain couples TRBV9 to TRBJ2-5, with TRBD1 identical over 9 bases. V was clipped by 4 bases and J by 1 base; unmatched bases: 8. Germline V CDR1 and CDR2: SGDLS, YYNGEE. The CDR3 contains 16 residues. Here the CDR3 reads CASSPPTGGLQETQYF. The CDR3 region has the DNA TGTGCCAGCAGCCCCCCGACAGGGGGTCTCCAAGAGACCCAGTACTTC.

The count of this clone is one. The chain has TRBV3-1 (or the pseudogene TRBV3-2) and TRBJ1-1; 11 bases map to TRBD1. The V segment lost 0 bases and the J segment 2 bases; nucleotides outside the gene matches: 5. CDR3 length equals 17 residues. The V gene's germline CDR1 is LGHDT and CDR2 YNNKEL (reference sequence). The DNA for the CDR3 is TGTGCCAGCAGCCAAGATCTCGGACAGGGGGCAAACACTGAAGCTTTCTTT. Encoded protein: CASSQDLGQGANTEAFF.

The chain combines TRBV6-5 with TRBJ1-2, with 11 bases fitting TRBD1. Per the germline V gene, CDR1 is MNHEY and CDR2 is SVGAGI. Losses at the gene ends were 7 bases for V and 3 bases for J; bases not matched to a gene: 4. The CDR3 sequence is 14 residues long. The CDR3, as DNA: TGTGCCAGCAAAGGACAGGGGGCACACTATGGCTACACCTTC. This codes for CASKGQGAHYGYTF.

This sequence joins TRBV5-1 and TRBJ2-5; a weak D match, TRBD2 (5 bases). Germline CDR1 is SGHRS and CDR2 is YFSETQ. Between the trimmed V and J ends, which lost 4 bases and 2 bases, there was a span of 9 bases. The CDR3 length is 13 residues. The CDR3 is CASSQDLQETQYF. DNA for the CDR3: TGCGCCAGCAGCCAGGACTTACAAGAGACCCAGTACTTC.

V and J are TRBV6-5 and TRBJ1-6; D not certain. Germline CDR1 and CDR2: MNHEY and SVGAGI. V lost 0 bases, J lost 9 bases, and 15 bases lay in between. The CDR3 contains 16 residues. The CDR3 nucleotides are TGTGCCAGCAGTTACTCGAGTGCCAGCGGCGCTTCACCCCTCCACTTT. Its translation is CASSYSSASGASPLHF.

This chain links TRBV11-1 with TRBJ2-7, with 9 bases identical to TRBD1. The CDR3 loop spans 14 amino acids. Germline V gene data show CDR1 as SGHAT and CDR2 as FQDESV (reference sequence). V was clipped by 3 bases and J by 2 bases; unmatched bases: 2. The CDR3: CASSFGTGPYEQYF. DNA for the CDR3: TGTGCCAGCAGCTTCGGGACAGGGCCCTACGAGCAGTACTTC. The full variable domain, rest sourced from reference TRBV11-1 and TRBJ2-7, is EAEVAQSPRYKITEKSQAVAFWCDPISGHATLYWYRQILGQGPELLVQFQDESVVDDSQLPKDRFSAERLKGVDSTLKIQPAELGDSAMYLCASSFGTGPYEQYFGPGTRLTVT.

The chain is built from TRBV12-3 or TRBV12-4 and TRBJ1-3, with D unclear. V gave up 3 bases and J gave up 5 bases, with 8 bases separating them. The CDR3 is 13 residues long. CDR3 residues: CASSFLERNTIYF. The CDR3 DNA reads TGTGCCAGCAGTTTCTTGGAGCGAAACACCATATATTTT.

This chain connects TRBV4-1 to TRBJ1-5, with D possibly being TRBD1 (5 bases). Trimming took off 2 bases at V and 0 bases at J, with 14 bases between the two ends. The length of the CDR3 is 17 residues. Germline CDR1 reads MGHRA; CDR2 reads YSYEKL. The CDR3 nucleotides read TGCGCCAGCAGCCAAACAGGATTTCTTTATAGCAATCAGCCCCAGCATTTT. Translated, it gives CASSQTGFLYSNQPQHF.

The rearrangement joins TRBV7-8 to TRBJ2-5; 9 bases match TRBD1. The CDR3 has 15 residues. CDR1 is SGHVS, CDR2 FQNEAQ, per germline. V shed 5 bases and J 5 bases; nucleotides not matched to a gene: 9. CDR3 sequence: CASSRGQGRVETQYF. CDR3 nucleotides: TGTGCCAGCAGCCGGGGACAGGGACGCGTCGAGACCCAGTACTTC. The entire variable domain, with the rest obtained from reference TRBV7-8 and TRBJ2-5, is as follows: GAGVSQSPRYKVAKRGQDVALRCDPISGHVSLFWYQQALGQGPEFLTYFQNEAQLDKSGLPSDRFFAERPEGSVSTLKIQRTQQEDSAVYLCASSRGQGRVETQYFGPGTRLLVL.

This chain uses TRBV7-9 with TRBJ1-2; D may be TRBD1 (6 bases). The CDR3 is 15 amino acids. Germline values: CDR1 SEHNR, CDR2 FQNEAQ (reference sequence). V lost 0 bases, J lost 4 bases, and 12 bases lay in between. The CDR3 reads CASSLAWGRGYGYTF. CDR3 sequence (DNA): TGTGCCAGCAGCTTAGCTTGGGGGCGCGGCTATGGCTACACCTTC.

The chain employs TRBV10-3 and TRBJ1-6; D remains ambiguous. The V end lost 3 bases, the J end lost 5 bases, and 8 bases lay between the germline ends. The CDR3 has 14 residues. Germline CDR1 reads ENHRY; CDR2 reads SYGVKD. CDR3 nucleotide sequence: TGTGCCATCAGTGAAAACAGCAATAATTCACCCCTCCACTTT. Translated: CAISENSNNSPLHF.

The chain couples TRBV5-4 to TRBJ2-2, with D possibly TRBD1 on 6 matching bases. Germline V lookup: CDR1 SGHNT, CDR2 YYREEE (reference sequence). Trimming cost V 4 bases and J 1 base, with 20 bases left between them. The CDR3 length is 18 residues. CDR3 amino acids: CASSAGRDKRQNTGELFF. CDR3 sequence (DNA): TGTGCCAGCAGCGCGGGCCGGGACAAAAGGCAGAACACCGGGGAGCTGTTTTTT.

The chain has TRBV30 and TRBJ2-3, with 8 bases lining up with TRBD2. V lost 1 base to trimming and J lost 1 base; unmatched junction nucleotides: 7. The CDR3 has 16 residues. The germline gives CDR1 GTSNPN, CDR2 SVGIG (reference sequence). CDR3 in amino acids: CAWSDSRGAGTDTQYF. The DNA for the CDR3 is TGTGCCTGGAGTGACTCGCGGGGGGCGGGCACAGATACGCAGTATTTT.

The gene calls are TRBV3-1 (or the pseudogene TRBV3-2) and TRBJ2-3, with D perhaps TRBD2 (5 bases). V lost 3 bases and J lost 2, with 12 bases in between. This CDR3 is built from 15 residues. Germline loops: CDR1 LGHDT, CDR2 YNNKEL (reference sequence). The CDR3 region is CASSHFGGATDTQYF. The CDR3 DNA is TGTGCCAGCAGCCATTTCGGAGGTGCCACAGATACGCAGTATTTT.